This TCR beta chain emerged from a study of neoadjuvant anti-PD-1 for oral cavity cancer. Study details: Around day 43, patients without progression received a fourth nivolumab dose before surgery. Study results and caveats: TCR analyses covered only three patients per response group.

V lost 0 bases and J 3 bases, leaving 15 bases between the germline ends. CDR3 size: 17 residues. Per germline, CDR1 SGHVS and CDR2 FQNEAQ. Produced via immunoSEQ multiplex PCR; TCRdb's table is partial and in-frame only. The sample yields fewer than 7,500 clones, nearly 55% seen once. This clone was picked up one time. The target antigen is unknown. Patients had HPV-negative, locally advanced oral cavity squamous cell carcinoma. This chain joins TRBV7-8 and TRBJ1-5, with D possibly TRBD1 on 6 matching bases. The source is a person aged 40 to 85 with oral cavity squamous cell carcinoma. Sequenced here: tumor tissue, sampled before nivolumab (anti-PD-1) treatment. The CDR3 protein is CASSLAVSRGINQPQHF. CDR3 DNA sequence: TGTGCCAGCAGCTTAGCCGTTTCCAGGGGCATCAATCAGCCCCAGCATTTT.